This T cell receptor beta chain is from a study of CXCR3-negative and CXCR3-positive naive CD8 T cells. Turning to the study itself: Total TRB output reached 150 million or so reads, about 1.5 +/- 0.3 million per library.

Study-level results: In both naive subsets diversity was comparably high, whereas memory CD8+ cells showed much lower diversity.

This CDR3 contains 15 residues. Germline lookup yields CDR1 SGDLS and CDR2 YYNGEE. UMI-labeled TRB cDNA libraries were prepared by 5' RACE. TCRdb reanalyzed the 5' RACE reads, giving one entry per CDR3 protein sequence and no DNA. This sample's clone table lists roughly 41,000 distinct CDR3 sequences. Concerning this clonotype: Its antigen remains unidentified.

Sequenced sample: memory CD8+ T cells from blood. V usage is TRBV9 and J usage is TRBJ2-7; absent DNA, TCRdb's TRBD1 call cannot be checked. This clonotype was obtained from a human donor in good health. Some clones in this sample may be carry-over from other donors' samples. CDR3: CASSVEWGQGYEQYF. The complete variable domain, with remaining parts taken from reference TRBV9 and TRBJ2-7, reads DSGVTQTPKHLITATGQRVTLRCSPRSGDLSVYWYQQSLDQGLQFLIQYYNGEERAKGNILERFSAQQFPDLHSELNLSSLELGDSALYFCASSVEWGQGYEQYFGPGTRLTVT.